A single sample gave rise to the 23 T cell receptor beta chains below, sequenced in a study of T cells in Graves' hyperthyroidism and ophthalmopathy. The investigators amplified TCR beta CDR3 regions from RNA transcripts. Using the HTBI primer set, a first-round RT-PCR was run on the TCR CDR3. From the multiplex PCR reads, TCRdb called clonotypes with MiXCR, one entry per CDR3 protein. The sample includes a few hundred thousand distinct CDR3 sequences, more than 11% of them seen just once. The sequenced sample consisted of blood. These receptors all come from a young woman with Graves' hyperthyroidism that later progressed to Graves' ophthalmopathy.

At least ten counts were recorded for this clonotype. The V and J genes are TRBV3-1 and TRBJ2-7; 7 positions agree with TRBD2. Germline CDR1 and CDR2: LGHDT and YNNKEL (reference sequence). CDR3 length: 12 amino acids. The trim removed 4 bases at V and 5 bases at J, leaving 2 bases unmatched. CDR3 residues: CASSRSGNEQYF. The CDR3 nucleotides are TGTGCCAGCAGCCGAAGCGGGAACGAGCAGTACTTC.

This clonotype was counted at least ten times. The chain is built from TRBV28 and TRBJ1-1; D gene uncertain. Trimming took 3 bases from V and 8 from J, leaving 13 bases between them. This CDR3 spans 13 amino acids. The V gene's germline CDR1 is MDHEN and CDR2 SYDVKM. CDR3 region: CASSLTRGDEAFF. The CDR3 bases are TGTGCCAGCAGTTTGACAAGAGGAGACGAAGCTTTCTTT. Full variable domain (rest looked up from reference TRBV28 and TRBJ1-1): DVKVTQSSRYLVKRTGEKVFLECVQDMDHENMFWYRQDPGLGLRLIYFSYDVKMKEKGDIPEGYSVSREKKERFSLILESASTNQTSMYLCASSLTRGDEAFFGQGTRLTVV.

This chain links TRBV5-1 with TRBJ2-7; D not resolved. Germline V gene sequence: CDR1 SGHRS, CDR2 YFSETQ. V was trimmed by 2 bases and J by 5 bases, leaving 17 bases between them. CDR3 length: 15 amino acids. CDR3 in amino acids: CASSLGVFIPDEQYF. The CDR3 DNA is TGCGCCAGCAGCTTAGGCGTCTTCATCCCGGACGAGCAGTACTTC.

In this sample, this clonotype turned up many times. The chain uses TRBV7-2 and TRBJ2-1, with 11 bases lining up with TRBD2. Germline V gives CDR1 SGHTA, CDR2 FQGNSA. The ends lost 5 bases at V and 3 bases at J; junction bases unmatched: 6. The CDR3 runs to 16 residues. CDR3 amino acids: CASSLRLAGYYNEQFF. CDR3 sequence (DNA): TGTGCCAGCAGCCTCCGACTAGCGGGGTACTACAATGAGCAGTTCTTC. Drawing the rest from reference TRBV7-2 and TRBJ2-1, the complete variable domain is GAGVSQSPSNKVTEKGKDVELRCDPISGHTALYWYRQSLGQGLEFLIYFQGNSAPDKSGLPSDRFSAERTGGSVSTLTIQRTQQEDSAVYLCASSLRLAGYYNEQFFGPGTRLTVL.

A remark on this clonotype: This may stem from a read error, because a much larger clone lies one nucleotide away. The V call is TRBV24-1, the J call TRBJ1-5; D is unclear. Trimming shortened V by 4 bases and J by 11 bases, and 14 bases separated the two germline ends. In germline, CDR1 is KGHDR, CDR2 SFDVKD. The CDR3 consists of 13 residues. This CDR3 is CATSDDGGQSQHF. The CDR3 DNA sequence: TGTGCCACCAGTGACGACGGCGGGCAGTCCCAGCATTTT.

V usage is TRBV4-3 and J usage is TRBJ1-2; maybe TRBD1 (5 bases). Trimming cost V 0 bases and J 0 bases, with 8 bases left between them. Germline CDR1 LGHNA, CDR2 YSLEER. The CDR3 is 15 residues long. In DNA, the CDR3 is TGCGCCAGCAGCCAAGAGGGGCAGACTAACTATGGCTACACCTTC. It is translated as CASSQEGQTNYGYTF.

This clonotype was seen at least ten times. The V call is TRBV18, the J call TRBJ1-1; D gene ambiguous. V lost 5 bases to trimming and J lost 5 bases, with 12 bases between them. CDR1 is KGHSH and CDR2 is LQKENI in the germline V gene. This CDR3 is 13 amino acids long. DNA of the CDR3: TGTGCCAGCTCAAGCTTACAGCGGACTGAAGCTTTCTTT. Translating it yields CASSSLQRTEAFF.

This clonotype was observed at least ten times. The chain recombines TRBV3-1 with TRBJ2-1, with 9 bases matching TRBD2. The CDR3 is made up of 17 amino acids. Per germline, CDR1 LGHDT and CDR2 YNNKEL (reference sequence). Losses at the gene ends were 4 bases for V and 6 bases for J; bases not matched to a gene: 13. The chain's CDR3 is CASSPMGGSGSFNEQFF. For the CDR3, the DNA is TGTGCCAGCAGCCCAATGGGTGGTAGCGGGAGTTTCAATGAGCAGTTCTTC.

This chain connects TRBV6-2 or TRBV6-3 to TRBJ2-7; D gene ambiguous. The germline V gene encodes CDR1 MNHEY and CDR2 SVGEGT. This CDR3 comprises 12 residues. Trimming stripped 7 bases from V and 2 bases from J, with 9 bases between. The CDR3 sequence is CASIPGPYEQYF. CDR3 DNA sequence: TGTGCCAGCATCCCTGGACCCTACGAGCAGTACTTC.

This clonotype was recorded a few times. V usage is TRBV7-9 and J usage is TRBJ1-2, with D unresolved. The germline CDR1 and CDR2 sequences are SEHNR and FQNEAQ (reference sequence). This CDR3 region has 15 residues. Trimming took off 1 base at V and 5 bases at J, with 14 bases between the two ends. The CDR3 DNA is TGTGCCAGCAGCTTAGGGTACGGGCCTGGGTATGGCTACACCTTC. It is translated as CASSLGYGPGYGYTF.

This clonotype was detected ten times or more. The chain joins TRBV11-2 to TRBJ2-6, with 7 bases matching TRBD1. The CDR3 is made up of 17 amino acids. Germline loops: CDR1 SGHAT, CDR2 FQNNGV. The trim removed 7 bases at V and 0 bases at J, leaving 9 bases unmatched. DNA for the CDR3: TGTGCCAGCACCAGGACAGGTGTCCTCTCTGGGGCCAACGTCCTGACTTTC. This sequence encodes CASTRTGVLSGANVLTF.

This clonotype was recorded a few times. The rearrangement uses TRBV11-3 and TRBJ1-3; D not certain. This CDR3 has 16 residues. Between the trimmed V and J ends, which lost 0 bases and 3 bases, there was a span of 12 bases. CDR1 and CDR2 from the germline V gene are SGHNT and YENEEA. CDR3 nucleotides: TGTGCCAGCAGCTTAGATTCGGTTGTCCTTGGAAACACCATATATTTT. As protein: CASSLDSVVLGNTIYF.

In its sample, this clonotype was seen many times. CDR3: CASSPGRFARNEKLFF. CDR3 nucleotide sequence: TGTGCCAGCAGCCCCGGTCGCTTTGCAAGAAATGAAAAACTGTTTTTT. The rearrangement uses TRBV3-1 and TRBJ1-4; D unclear. This CDR3 has 16 residues. The V and J ends lost 4 bases and 5 bases respectively, with 17 bases between them. Germline V gene sequence: CDR1 LGHDT, CDR2 YNNKEL (reference sequence).

Regarding this clonotype: An end of the junction does not agree with germline; a read error may underlie this. The chain links TRBV20-1 to TRBJ1-4; maybe TRBD1 (5 bases). Germline CDR1 reads DFQATT; CDR2 reads SNEGSKA (reference sequence). This CDR3 region has 12 residues. As DNA, the CDR3 is TGCAATGCTAGCAGGGATAATGAAAAACTGTTTTTT. Translated: CNASRDNEKLFF.

This clonotype was seen many times. This chain links TRBV2 with TRBJ1-3; possible D gene TRBD1, 5 bases. The germline V gene has CDR1 SNHLY and CDR2 FYNNEI. The length of the CDR3 is 15 residues. V gave up 6 bases and J gave up 7 bases, with 19 bases separating them. CDR3 DNA sequence: TGTGCCAGCAGCCACGGGACGGCATCGAAGAACACCATATATTTT. Protein product: CASSHGTASKNTIYF.

This clonotype was counted many times. Here the CDR3 reads CSARGEGRGQPQHF. CDR3 sequence (DNA): TGCAGTGCTAGAGGAGAGGGTAGGGGTCAGCCCCAGCATTTT. The chain couples TRBV20-1 to TRBJ1-5; tentatively, D is TRBD1 (5 bases). V lost 1 base to trimming and J lost 6 bases, with 13 bases between them. This CDR3 is 14 amino acids long. Germline V gene data show CDR1 as DFQATT and CDR2 as SNEGSKA (reference sequence).

The CDR3 loop reads CASAFLNSPLHF. The DNA of the CDR3 is TGTGCCAGCGCTTTTCTTAATTCACCCCTCCACTTT. The chain uses TRBV19 and TRBJ1-6; unclear D gene. The CDR3 is made up of 12 amino acids. Germline CDR1 reads LNHDA; CDR2 reads SQIVND (reference sequence). The V gene lost 9 bases and the J gene lost 6 bases, with 9 bases spanning the gap.

For this clonotype: Sequence at one end of the junction differs from germline and may be a read error. V is TRBV7-2 and J is TRBJ2-3; D gene unclear. The CDR3 runs to 16 residues. The germline gives CDR1 SGHTA, CDR2 FQGNSA. The DNA for the CDR3 is TGTGCCAGCAGCTTAAGGTTGCCTATTGCGCCAGAGACGCAGTATTTT. This gives the protein CASSLRLPIAPETQYF.

This clonotype was seen many times. V gene TRBV12-3 or TRBV12-4 combines with J gene TRBJ2-2, with unresolved D. V lost 6 bases and J 1 base, leaving 6 bases between the germline ends. The CDR3 runs to 13 residues. The DNA of the CDR3 is TGTGCCAGCAGCGACCTGAACACCGGGGAGCTGTTTTTT. Translated: CASSDLNTGELFF.

This clonotype occurred many times. The chain links TRBV7-2 to TRBJ2-1; 9 positions match TRBD2. V shed 5 bases, J shed 5 bases, and the junction held 7 bases outside the gene matches. This CDR3 has 15 residues. Looked up from germline, CDR1 is SGHTA and CDR2 is FQGNSA. The CDR3 DNA sequence: TGTGCCAGCAGCCTCTGGACTAGCGCCAACAATGAGCAGTTCTTC. It translates to CASSLWTSANNEQFF.

The V gene is TRBV19, the J gene TRBJ2-2; D uncertain. The CDR3 length is 14 residues. Between the trimmed V and J ends, which lost 4 bases and 7 bases, there was a span of 13 bases. Germline assignment: CDR1 LNHDA and CDR2 SQIVND (reference sequence). The CDR3 sequence is CASSSRVFGGELFF. CDR3 bases: TGTGCCAGTAGTAGTCGGGTTTTCGGCGGGGAGCTGTTTTTT. The whole variable domain, filled in from reference TRBV19 and TRBJ2-2, reads DGGITQSPKYLFRKEGQNVTLSCEQNLNHDAMYWYRQDPGQGLRLIYYSQIVNDFQKGDIAEGYSVSREKKESFPLTVTSAQKNPTAFYLCASSSRVFGGELFFGEGSRLTVL.

This clonotype was seen at least ten times. The J gene is TRBJ1-4, the V gene TRBV28; tentatively, D is TRBD1 (6 bases). Germline values: CDR1 MDHEN, CDR2 SYDVKM. Between the trimmed V and J ends, which lost 1 base and 8 bases, there was a span of 14 bases. The CDR3 covers 15 residues. The CDR3 coding sequence is TGTGCCAGCAGTTTATCGGGGGGGCGCAGCGAAAAACTGTTTTTT. Translation gives CASSLSGGRSEKLFF. Full variable domain (missing parts from reference TRBV28 and TRBJ1-4): DVKVTQSSRYLVKRTGEKVFLECVQDMDHENMFWYRQDPGLGLRLIYFSYDVKMKEKGDIPEGYSVSREKKERFSLILESASTNQTSMYLCASSLSGGRSEKLFFGSGTQLSVL.

In this sample, this clonotype turned up many times. V usage is TRBV6-1 and J usage is TRBJ1-1; D not resolved. The germline V gene encodes CDR1 MNHNS and CDR2 SASEGT. This CDR3 contains 12 residues. Trimming pared 7 bases from V and 0 bases from J, leaving 6 bases between. The CDR3 here is CASTNLNTEAFF. The CDR3, as DNA: TGTGCCAGCACGAACTTGAACACTGAAGCTTTCTTT.